The T cell receptor (beta chain) under discussion was sequenced for a study of blood T cell repertoires in COVID-19. Background on the study: There were acute and convalescent COVID-19 samples, and they came from the United States, Italy and Spain. T cells, B-cell-depleted T cells, or PBMCs supplied cDNA or gDNA.

J lost 1 base, V lost 6 bases, and 12 bases had no gene match. The CDR3 is 18 residues long. The V gene's germline CDR1 is MNHEY and CDR2 SMNVEV (reference sequence). Original analysis: Reference gene primer amplification yielded estimated nucleated cell counts. Only in-frame clones appear in the TCRdb table, and some are missing; sequencing was by immunoSEQ multiplex PCR. The DNA was the basis for D and trimming; V, J and clone size are from that table. The table records about 250,000 clones, about 85% of them present only once. Exposed volunteers were people who met a COVID-19 case within 2 weeks before study entry.

This sequence joins TRBV27 and TRBJ2-1, with TRBD2 matching over 10 bases. Sample: PBMCs or T cells enriched from blood (not recorded which). The receptor was derived from a woman between 45 and 60 years old who had been exposed to COVID-19. CDR3 nucleotides: TGTGCCAGCAGCCTAAGCGGGGGGGCTTTGGTGTCCTACAATGAGCAGTTCTTC. It yields the protein CASSLSGGALVSYNEQFF.